This entry is about one T cell receptor (beta chain). Its cognate antigen is unknown. Participants comprised healthy donors of bone marrow. This CDR3 has 16 amino acids. Germline loops: CDR1 LNHDA, CDR2 SQIVND (reference sequence). The V segment lost 4 bases and the J segment 7 bases; nucleotides outside the gene matches: 11. The sample is drawn from a study of cytomegalovirus exposure and HLA in healthy donors. General study results and limits: HLA alleles were associated with roughly 17,000 TCR beta sequences in a later analysis at 0.05 false discovery rate.

The study ran its PCR with 60 Vbeta and 13 Jbeta primers. The data were produced by immunoSEQ multiplex PCR, yet TCRdb's version contains in-frame clones alone and is incomplete. The sample records 150,000 to 200,000 clones, 80% to 85% being singletons. The specimen was PBMCs. The TCR originated in a woman younger than 35 in good health and CMV-seronegative. J is TRBJ1-5 and V is TRBV19; 9 bases map to TRBD1. The CDR3 is CASSRSFGTGLQPQHF. The CDR3 DNA sequence: TGTGCCAGTAGTAGATCCTTCGGGACAGGGCTCCAGCCCCAGCATTTT.